A single T cell receptor beta chain is shown here with its context. The data originate from a study of cytomegalovirus exposure and HLA in healthy donors. Amplification used 60 Vbeta primers and 13 Jbeta primers. Assay: immunoSEQ multiplex PCR; the TCRdb copy retains only in-frame clones and omits some. The table includes 150,000 to 200,000 clones, around 80% detected once. From germline, CDR1 is LNHNV and CDR2 YYDKDF (reference sequence). Trimming shortened V by 4 bases and J by 5 bases, and 8 bases separated the two germline ends. CDR3 length: 13 residues. Healthy bone marrow donors made up the donors.

The receptor comes from a woman between 25 and 40 years old in good health and CMV-seropositive. The sequencing input was PBMCs. The chain is built from TRBV15 and TRBJ1-4, with D perhaps matching TRBD1 (5 bases). CDR3 protein: CATSIRQNEKLFF. CDR3 DNA sequence: TGTGCCACCAGCATACGACAGAATGAAAAACTGTTTTTT. The full variable domain, with the rest looked up from reference TRBV15 and TRBJ1-4, is DAMVIQNPRYQVTQFGKPVTLSCSQTLNHNVMYWYQQKSSQAPKLLFHYYDKDFNNEADTPDNFQSRRPNTSFCFLDIRSPGLGDTAMYLCATSIRQNEKLFFGSGTQLSVL.